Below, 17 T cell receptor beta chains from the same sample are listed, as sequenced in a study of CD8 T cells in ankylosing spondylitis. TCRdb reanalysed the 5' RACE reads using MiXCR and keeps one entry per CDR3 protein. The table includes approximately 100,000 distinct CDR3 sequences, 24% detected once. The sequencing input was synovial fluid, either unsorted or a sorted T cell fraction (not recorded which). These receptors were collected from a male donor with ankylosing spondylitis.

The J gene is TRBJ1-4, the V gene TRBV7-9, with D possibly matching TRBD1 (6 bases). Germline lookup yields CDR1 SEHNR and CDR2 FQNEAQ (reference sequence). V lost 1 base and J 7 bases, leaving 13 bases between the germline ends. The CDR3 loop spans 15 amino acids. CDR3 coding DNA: TGTGCCAGCAGCTTAGGGGGGGCGAAGGGTGAAAAACTGTTTTTT. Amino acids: CASSLGGAKGEKLFF.

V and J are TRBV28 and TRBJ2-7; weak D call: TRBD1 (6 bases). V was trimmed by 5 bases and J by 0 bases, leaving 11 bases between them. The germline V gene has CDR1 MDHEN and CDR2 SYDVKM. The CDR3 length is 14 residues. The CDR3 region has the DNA TGTGCCAGCAGTCAACAGGGACCCTCCTACGAGCAGTACGTC. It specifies CASSQQGPSYEQYV.

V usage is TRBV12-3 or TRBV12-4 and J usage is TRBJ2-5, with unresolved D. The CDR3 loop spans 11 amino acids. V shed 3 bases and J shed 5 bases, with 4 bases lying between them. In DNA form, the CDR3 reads TGTGCCAGCAGTTTCTTGGAGACCCAGTACTTC. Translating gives CASSFLETQYF.

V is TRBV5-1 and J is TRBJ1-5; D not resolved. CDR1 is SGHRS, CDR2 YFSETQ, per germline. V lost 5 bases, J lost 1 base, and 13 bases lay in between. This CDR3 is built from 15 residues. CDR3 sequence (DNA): TGCGCCAGCAGTCCTTCCAGTTCCAGCAATCAGCCCCAGCATTTT. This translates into CASSPSSSSNQPQHF.

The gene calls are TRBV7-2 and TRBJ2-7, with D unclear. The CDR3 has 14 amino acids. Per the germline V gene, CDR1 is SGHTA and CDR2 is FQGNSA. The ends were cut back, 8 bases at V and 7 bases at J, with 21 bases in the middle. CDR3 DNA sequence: TGTGCCAGCGGGGAAACAGCCGGTCCTCGGGAGCAGTACTTC. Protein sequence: CASGETAGPREQYF. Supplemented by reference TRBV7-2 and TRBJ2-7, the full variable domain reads GAGVSQSPSNKVTEKGKDVELRCDPISGHTALYWYRQSLGQGLEFLIYFQGNSAPDKSGLPSDRFSAERTGGSVSTLTIQRTQQEDSAVYLCASGETAGPREQYFGPGTRLTVT.

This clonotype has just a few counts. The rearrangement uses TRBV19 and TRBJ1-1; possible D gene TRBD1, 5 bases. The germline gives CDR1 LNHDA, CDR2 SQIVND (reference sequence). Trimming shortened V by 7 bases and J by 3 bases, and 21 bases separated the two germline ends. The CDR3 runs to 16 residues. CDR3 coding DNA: TGTGCCAGTACTTCCGACCGGGGGGTAGGGGACACTGAAGCTTTCTTT. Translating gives CASTSDRGVGDTEAFF.

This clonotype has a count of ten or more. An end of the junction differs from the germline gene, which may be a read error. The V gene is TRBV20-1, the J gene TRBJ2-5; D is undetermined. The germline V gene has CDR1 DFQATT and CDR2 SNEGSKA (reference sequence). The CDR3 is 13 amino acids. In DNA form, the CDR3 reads TGCAGTGCCAGAGAACTACCCCAAGAGACCCAGTACTTC. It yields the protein CSARELPQETQYF.

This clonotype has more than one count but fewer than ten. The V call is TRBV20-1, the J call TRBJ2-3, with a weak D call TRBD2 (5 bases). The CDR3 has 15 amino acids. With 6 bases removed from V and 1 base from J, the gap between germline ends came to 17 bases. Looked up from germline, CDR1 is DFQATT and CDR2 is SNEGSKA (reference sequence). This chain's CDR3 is CSAPSLEYRTDTQYF. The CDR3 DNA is TGCAGTGCCCCCTCACTAGAATACCGCACAGATACGCAGTATTTT.

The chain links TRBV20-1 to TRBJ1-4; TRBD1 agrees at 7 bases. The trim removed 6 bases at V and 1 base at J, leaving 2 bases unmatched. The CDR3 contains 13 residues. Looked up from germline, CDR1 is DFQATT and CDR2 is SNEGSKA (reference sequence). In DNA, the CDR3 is TGCAGTGCCAGACAGGGAACTAATGAAAAACTGTTTTTT. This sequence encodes CSARQGTNEKLFF.

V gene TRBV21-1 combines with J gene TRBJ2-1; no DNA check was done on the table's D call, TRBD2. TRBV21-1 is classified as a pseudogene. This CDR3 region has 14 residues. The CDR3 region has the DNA TGTGCCGCCAGGGAGGCTAGCGGGTACAATGAGCAGTTCTTC. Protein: CAAREASGYNEQFF.

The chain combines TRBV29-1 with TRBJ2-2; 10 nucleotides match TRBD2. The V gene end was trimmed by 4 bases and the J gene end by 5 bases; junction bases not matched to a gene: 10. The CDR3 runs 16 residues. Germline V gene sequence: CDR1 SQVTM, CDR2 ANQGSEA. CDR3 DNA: TGCAGCGTTGGAGGTATAGCGGGAGGAGGAACCGGGGAGCTGTTTTTT. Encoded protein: CSVGGIAGGGTGELFF.

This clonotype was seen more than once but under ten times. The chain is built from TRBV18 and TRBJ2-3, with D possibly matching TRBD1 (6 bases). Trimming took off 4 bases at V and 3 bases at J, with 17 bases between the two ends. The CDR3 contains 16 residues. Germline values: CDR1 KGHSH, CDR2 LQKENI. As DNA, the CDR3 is TGTGCCAGCTCACTTGGACAGACCAAACTTACAGATACGCAGTATTTT. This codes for CASSLGQTKLTDTQYF. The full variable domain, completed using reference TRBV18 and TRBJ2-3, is NAGVMQNPRHLVRRRGQEARLRCSPMKGHSHVYWYRQLPEEGLKFMVYLQKENIIDESGMPKERFSAEFPKEGPSILRIQQVVRGDSAAYFCASSLGQTKLTDTQYFGPGTRLTVL.

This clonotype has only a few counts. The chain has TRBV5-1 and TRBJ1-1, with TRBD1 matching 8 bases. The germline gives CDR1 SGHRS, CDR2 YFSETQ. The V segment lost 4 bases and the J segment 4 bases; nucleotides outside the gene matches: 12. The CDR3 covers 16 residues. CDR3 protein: CASSRDDRGEVTEAFF. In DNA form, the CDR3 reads TGCGCCAGCAGCCGGGACGACAGGGGCGAGGTCACTGAAGCTTTCTTT.

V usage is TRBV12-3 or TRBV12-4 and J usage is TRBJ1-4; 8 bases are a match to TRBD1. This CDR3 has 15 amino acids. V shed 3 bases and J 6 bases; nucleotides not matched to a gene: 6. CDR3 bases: TGTGCCAGCAGTTTTGCAGGGGGCATCGATGAAAAACTGTTTTTT. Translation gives CASSFAGGIDEKLFF.

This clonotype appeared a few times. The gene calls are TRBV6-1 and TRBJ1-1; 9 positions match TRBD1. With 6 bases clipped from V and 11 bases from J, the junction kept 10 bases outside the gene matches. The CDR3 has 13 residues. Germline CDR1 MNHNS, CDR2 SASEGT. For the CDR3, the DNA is TGTGCCAGCAGATTCCGGGACAGGGAGGATGCTTTCTTT. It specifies CASRFRDREDAFF.

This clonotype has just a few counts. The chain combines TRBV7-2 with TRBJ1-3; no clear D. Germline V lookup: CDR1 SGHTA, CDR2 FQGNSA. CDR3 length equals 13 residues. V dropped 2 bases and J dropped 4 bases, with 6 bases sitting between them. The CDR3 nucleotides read TGTGCCAGCAGCTTAAGGCAGGGAAACACCATATATTTT. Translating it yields CASSLRQGNTIYF.

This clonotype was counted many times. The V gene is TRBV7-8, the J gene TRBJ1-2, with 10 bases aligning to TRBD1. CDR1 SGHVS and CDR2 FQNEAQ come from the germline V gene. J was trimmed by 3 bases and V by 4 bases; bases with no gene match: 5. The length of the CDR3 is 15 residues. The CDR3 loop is CASSWDRGVDYGYTF. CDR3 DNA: TGTGCCAGCAGCTGGGACAGGGGCGTCGACTATGGCTACACCTTC. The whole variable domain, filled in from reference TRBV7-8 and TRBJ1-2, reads GAGVSQSPRYKVAKRGQDVALRCDPISGHVSLFWYQQALGQGPEFLTYFQNEAQLDKSGLPSDRFFAERPEGSVSTLKIQRTQQEDSAVYLCASSWDRGVDYGYTFGSGTRLTVV.